The rows below give T cell receptor beta chains drawn from one sample of a study of cytotoxic CD8 clonotypes in ibrutinib-treated CLL. Assay: immunoSEQ multiplex PCR; the TCRdb copy retains only in-frame clones and omits some. The data hold under 200,000 clones, with 84% observed a single time. Sequences were derived from PBMCs, sampled after 24 months of ibrutinib treatment. Every receptor here comes from a human donor with chronic lymphocytic leukemia. CDR3s include the opening cysteine and the closing phenylalanine or tryptophan. The order of the fields is V gene, clone size, J gene, D gene, CDR3 protein, CDR3 DNA. A D gene is named only where the DNA matches it firmly. Not every row has a clone size; where given, it reads once, few, many or a size class.

v_gene: TRBV2
abundance: .
j_gene: TRBJ1-3
d_gene: .
CDR3aa: CASSDRGTGNTIYF
CDR3nt: TGTGCCAGCAGTGACAGGGGAACTGGAAACACCATATATTTT

v_gene: TRBV6-5
abundance: .
j_gene: TRBJ1-1
d_gene: .
CDR3aa: CASSYSSVFTEAFF
CDR3nt: TGTGCCAGCAGTTACTCATCTGTGTTCACTGAAGCTTTCTTT

v_gene: TRBV18
abundance: .
j_gene: TRBJ2-2
d_gene: .
CDR3aa: CASSEELTGELFF
CDR3nt: TGTGCCAGCTCCGAGGAGCTCACCGGGGAGCTGTTTTTT

v_gene: TRBV9
abundance: once
j_gene: TRBJ1-2
d_gene: TRBD1
CDR3aa: CASSAWDSNYGYTF
CDR3nt: TGTGCCAGCAGCGCCTGGGACAGTAACTATGGCTACACCTTC

v_gene: TRBV25-1
abundance: few
j_gene: TRBJ2-2
d_gene: .
CDR3aa: CASSPITGELFF
CDR3nt: TGTGCCAGCTCGCCCATAACCGGGGAGCTGTTTTTT

v_gene: TRBV6-5
abundance: .
j_gene: TRBJ1-2
d_gene: TRBD1
CDR3aa: CASSLTGYGYTF
CDR3nt: TGTGCCAGCAGTCTGACAGGGTATGGCTACACCTTC

v_gene: TRBV4-2
abundance: .
j_gene: TRBJ1-5
d_gene: .
CDR3aa: CASSHAGLNQPQHF
CDR3nt: TGTGCCAGCAGCCATGCGGGGCTAAATCAGCCCCAGCATTTT

v_gene: TRBV5-6
abundance: few
j_gene: TRBJ1-6
d_gene: .
CDR3aa: CASSLDRRYNSPLHF
CDR3nt: TGTGCCAGCAGCTTGGACAGGAGATATAATTCACCCCTCCACTTT

v_gene: TRBV19
abundance: .
j_gene: TRBJ2-3
d_gene: TRBD1
CDR3aa: CASSIRGTATDTQYF
CDR3nt: TGTGCCAGTAGTATTAGGGGGACAGCCACAGATACGCAGTATTTT

v_gene: TRBV11-2
abundance: few
j_gene: TRBJ1-1
d_gene: TRBD1
CDR3aa: CASSPRTLMDRRMNTEAFF
CDR3nt: TGTGCCAGCAGCCCACGTACTCTAATGGACAGGAGAATGAACACTGAAGCTTTCTTT

v_gene: TRBV29-1
abundance: .
j_gene: TRBJ1-5
d_gene: .
CDR3aa: CSVEVGGGNQPQHF
CDR3nt: TGCAGCGTTGAGGTGGGAGGGGGCAATCAGCCCCAGCATTTT

v_gene: TRBV11-2
abundance: .
j_gene: TRBJ1-6
d_gene: .
CDR3aa: CASSPHGLLHNSPLHF
CDR3nt: TGTGCCAGCAGCCCGCACGGACTGCTGCATAATTCACCCCTCCACTTT

v_gene: TRBV5-8
abundance: .
j_gene: TRBJ1-2
d_gene: .
CDR3aa: CASSPRAGPPGYTF
CDR3nt: TGTGCCAGCAGCCCCCGGGCAGGGCCTCCGGGCTACACCTTC

v_gene: TRBV6-5
abundance: .
j_gene: TRBJ1-2
d_gene: TRBD1
CDR3aa: CASSRTGSNYGYTF
CDR3nt: TGTGCCAGCAGCCGGACAGGGTCTAACTATGGCTACACCTTC

v_gene: TRBV6-5
abundance: .
j_gene: TRBJ2-7
d_gene: .
CDR3aa: CASSYGSLQYF
CDR3nt: TGTGCCAGCAGCTACGGGAGCCTCCAGTACTTC

v_gene: TRBV7-8
abundance: .
j_gene: TRBJ1-1
d_gene: .
CDR3aa: CASSPGRGSTEAFF
CDR3nt: TGTGCCAGCAGCCCCGGTCGGGGTAGCACTGAAGCTTTCTTT

v_gene: TRBV7-8
abundance: .
j_gene: TRBJ2-1
d_gene: .
CDR3aa: CASSLGLGNEQFF
CDR3nt: TGTGCCAGCAGCTTGGGGTTGGGGAATGAGCAGTTCTTC

v_gene: TRBV7-3
abundance: .
j_gene: TRBJ1-1
d_gene: .
CDR3aa: CASSQDYTEAFF
CDR3nt: TGTGCCAGCAGCCAAGACTACACTGAAGCTTTCTTT

v_gene: TRBV18
abundance: .
j_gene: TRBJ2-3
d_gene: .
CDR3aa: CASSPYPRSSSADTQYF
CDR3nt: TGTGCCAGCTCACCCTACCCCCGATCTAGTTCTGCAGATACGCAGTATTTT

v_gene: TRBV18
abundance: .
j_gene: TRBJ2-1
d_gene: .
CDR3aa: CASSPNRNNEQFF
CDR3nt: TGTGCCAGCTCACCTAATAGGAACAATGAGCAGTTCTTC

v_gene: TRBV6-1
abundance: once
j_gene: TRBJ2-7
d_gene: .
CDR3aa: CASSDHGGDSYEQYF
CDR3nt: TGTGCCAGCAGTGATCATGGAGGGGACTCCTACGAGCAGTACTTC

v_gene: TRBV7-6
abundance: once
j_gene: TRBJ1-3
d_gene: .
CDR3aa: CASSSTPDSGNTIYF
CDR3nt: TGTGCCAGCAGCTCCACCCCCGACTCTGGAAACACCATATATTTT

v_gene: TRBV4-1
abundance: .
j_gene: TRBJ2-1
d_gene: TRBD2
CDR3aa: CASSQGLAGPSNEQFF
CDR3nt: TGCGCCAGCAGCCAAGGGTTAGCGGGACCATCCAATGAGCAGTTCTTC

v_gene: TRBV6-6
abundance: .
j_gene: TRBJ1-2
d_gene: .
CDR3aa: CASLVAGANYGYTF
CDR3nt: TGTGCCAGCCTCGTGGCAGGAGCTAACTATGGCTACACCTTC

v_gene: TRBV6-4
abundance: .
j_gene: TRBJ2-7
d_gene: TRBD2
CDR3aa: CASSALFAGGGEQYF
CDR3nt: TGTGCCAGCAGTGCCCTCTTTGCGGGGGGCGGTGAGCAGTACTTC

v_gene: TRBV25-1
abundance: .
j_gene: TRBJ2-7
d_gene: .
CDR3aa: CASSESTAALYEQYF
CDR3nt: TGTGCCAGCAGTGAATCGACAGCTGCCTTGTACGAGCAGTACTTC

v_gene: TRBV7-2
abundance: .
j_gene: TRBJ2-7
d_gene: TRBD1
CDR3aa: CASSSDRGREQYF
CDR3nt: TGTGCCAGCAGCTCGGACAGGGGGCGCGAGCAGTACTTC

v_gene: TRBV28
abundance: .
j_gene: TRBJ2-2
d_gene: TRBD1
CDR3aa: CASSFPPGQRTGELFF
CDR3nt: TGTGCCAGCAGTTTTCCCCCGGGACAGCGCACCGGGGAGCTGTTTTTT

v_gene: TRBV5-4
abundance: .
j_gene: TRBJ2-1
d_gene: TRBD2
CDR3aa: CASSRGGSYNEQFF
CDR3nt: TGTGCCAGCAGCCGGGGAGGGTCCTACAATGAGCAGTTCTTC

v_gene: TRBV6-1
abundance: .
j_gene: TRBJ1-5
d_gene: .
CDR3aa: CASRIGSFRPQHF
CDR3nt: TGTGCCAGCAGAATCGGAAGCTTTAGGCCCCAGCATTTT

v_gene: TRBV5-5
abundance: .
j_gene: TRBJ1-1
d_gene: TRBD1
CDR3aa: CASSLGQGAYTEAFF
CDR3nt: TGTGCCAGCAGCTTGGGACAGGGGGCGTACACTGAAGCTTTCTTT

v_gene: TRBV2
abundance: .
j_gene: TRBJ2-2
d_gene: .
CDR3aa: CASIEGFQRNTGELFF
CDR3nt: TGTGCCAGCATAGAAGGATTTCAGCGAAACACCGGGGAGCTGTTTTTT

v_gene: TRBV30
abundance: few
j_gene: TRBJ2-1
d_gene: TRBD2
CDR3aa: CAWRKGLAGKSEQFF
CDR3nt: TGTGCCTGGAGGAAGGGACTAGCGGGGAAATCTGAGCAGTTCTTC